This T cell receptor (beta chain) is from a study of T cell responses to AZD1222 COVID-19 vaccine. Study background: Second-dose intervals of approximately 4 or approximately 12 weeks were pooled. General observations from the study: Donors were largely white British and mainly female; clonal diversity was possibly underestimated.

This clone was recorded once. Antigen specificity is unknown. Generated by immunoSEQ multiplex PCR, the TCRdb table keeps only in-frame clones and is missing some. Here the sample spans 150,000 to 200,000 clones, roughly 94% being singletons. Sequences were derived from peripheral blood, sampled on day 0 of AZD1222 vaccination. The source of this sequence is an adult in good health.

CDR3 sequence (DNA): TGTGCTAGTGGTCACGGGGCGAAAGGAAACACCATATATTTT. Protein sequence: CASGHGAKGNTIYF. This sequence joins TRBV12-5 and TRBJ1-3, with D possibly matching TRBD1 (5 bases). The CDR3 covers 14 residues. CDR1 is LGHNT and CDR2 is FRNRAP in the germline V gene. The V end lost 5 bases, the J end lost 4 bases, and 12 bases lay between the germline ends.